Here is one T cell receptor beta chain with its context. No antigen is known for it. These data come from a study of synovial regulatory T cells in juvenile arthritis (dated by TCRdb to about 2015). Context from the whole study: Among sequenced patients, a few were therapy-naive, one received methotrexate plus infliximab, several received methotrexate, and one had no treatment information. The TCR repertoire comparisons covered Treg and Teff subsets from approximately twelve JIA patients with active disease. Effector T cell subsets were also sequenced in the study cohort for comparisons, but only blood and synovial fluid Treg cells are covered by the Treg dataset alone. TCRbeta CDR3 repertoires of blood iaTreg cells, other blood Treg cells and synovial fluid Treg cells from matched patient samples were compared in the study.

Summary of the overall study and its limitations: iaTreg TCR repertoires were found to be largely private across patients and to partially overlap with synovial Teff and blood CPL repertoires. More CDR3 sequences were shared by synovial Treg cells with iaTreg cells than with other blood Treg cells, and a closer relation was confirmed by Chao-Jaccard similarity. Lower TCR diversity was observed in blood iaTreg cells than in other blood Treg cells, consistent with antigen-driven expansion.

The CDR3 holds 14 amino acids from the cysteine to the phenylalanine. No nucleotide data were recorded. CDR1 and CDR2 are read off the germline V gene (reference sequence) as SGHNT and YYREEE. TCR repertoire donors were around eleven juvenile idiopathic arthritis patients with active disease who had not reached inactive disease, 3 polyarticular and 8 oligoarticular. The TCR-sequenced patients had a median age of roughly 10 years (range about 2.1-25) and median disease duration of around 7 years (range 0.2-19.1). Samples for TCR repertoire analysis were collected at two centres in Italy. Peripheral blood mononuclear cells were isolated using a Histopaque-1077 density gradient and were cryopreserved in roughly 90% FCS with roughly 10% DMSO. The library was generated by the immunoSEQ multiplex PCR assay. TCRbeta CDR3 sequencing was performed by Adaptive Biotechnologies. Per the source publication's procedure: Repertoire similarity was assessed using the Chao-modified Jaccard index and the median clonotype overlap from 200 random subsamples at equal sample size. Similarity analyses were performed using either productive nucleotide sequences or in silico-translated amino acid sequences. Repertoires were compared using hierarchical clustering with single linkage and t-SNE, both based on Chao-modified Jaccard distances. After normalising for sample size, the researchers measured repertoire diversity with the Renyi index across a range of alpha values. The table comes from immuneACCESS by way of TCRdb, which keeps in-frame sequences with V and J called. Part of the clones is missing from these tables; in studies checked, under half for an unresolved V gene and the rest for unknown reasons. The DNA was the basis for D and trimming; V, J and clone size are from that table. The sample table records roughly 8,000 clones. Clones ranked in the top ten supply roughly 1.5% of the sample.

This chain is built from TRBV5-4 and TRBJ2-7; TCRdb picks TRBD1, but there is no DNA to check that call. The sample comprised Treg cells from blood. This sample's cell subset or site label indicates: remaining (HLA-DR-negative) circulating blood Treg cells. The sequence derives from a donor aged 2-29 years with juvenile idiopathic arthritis. For the CDR3, the sequence is CASSYQGATYEQYF. Outside the CDR3, residues come from the reference TRBV5-4 and TRBJ2-7 proteins, so the full variable domain is: ETGVTQSPTHLIKTRGQQVTLRCSSQSGHNTVSWYQQALGQGPQFIFQYYREEENGRGNFPPRFSGLQFPNYSSELNVNALELDDSALYLCASSYQGATYEQYFGPGTRLTVT.